This paragraph covers one T cell receptor beta chain sequence. Its target is unknown. CDR1 LNHDA and CDR2 SQIVND come from the germline V gene (reference sequence). This CDR3 is 14 amino acids long. V was cut by 7 bases and J by 0 bases, with 11 bases left in between. The data originate from a study of T cell responses to AZD1222 COVID-19 vaccine. Study-level points and caveats: Among AZD1222 vaccinees, only five to seven were seropositive at baseline. The study sampled repertoires only after the peak T cell response. Donors in the cohort were predominantly white British and more often female, and clonal diversity was possibly underestimated.

Libraries were prepared by immunoSEQ multiplex PCR; TCRdb keeps only in-frame clonotypes and omits some of them. The data contain some 200,000 clones, 85% to 95% of them singletons. This rearrangement joins TRBV19 to TRBJ2-3; the D is unclear. This specimen was peripheral blood, taken on day 0 of AZD1222 vaccination. This clonotype was sampled from an adult in good health. CDR3 region: CASTRRSSTDTQYF. The CDR3 coding sequence is TGTGCCAGTACCAGGAGATCTAGCACAGATACGCAGTATTTT.